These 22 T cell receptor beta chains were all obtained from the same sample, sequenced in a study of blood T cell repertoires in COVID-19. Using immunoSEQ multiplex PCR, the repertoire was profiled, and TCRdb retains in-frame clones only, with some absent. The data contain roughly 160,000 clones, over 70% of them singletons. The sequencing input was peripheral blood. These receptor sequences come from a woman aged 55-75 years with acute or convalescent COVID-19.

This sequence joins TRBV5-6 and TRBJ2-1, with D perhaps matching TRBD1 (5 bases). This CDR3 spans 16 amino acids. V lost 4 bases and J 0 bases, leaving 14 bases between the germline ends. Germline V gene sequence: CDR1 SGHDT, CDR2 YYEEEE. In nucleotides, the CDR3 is TGTGCCAGCAGCGTCACCCAGGGTAGCTCCTACAATGAGCAGTTCTTC. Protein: CASSVTQGSSYNEQFF.

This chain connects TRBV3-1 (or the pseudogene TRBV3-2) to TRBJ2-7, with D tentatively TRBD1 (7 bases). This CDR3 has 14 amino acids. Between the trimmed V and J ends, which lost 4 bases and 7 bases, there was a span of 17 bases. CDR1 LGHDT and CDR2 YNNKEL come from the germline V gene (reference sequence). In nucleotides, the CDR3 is TGTGCCAGCAGCCTCCAGGGGGGTAGGTGGGAGCAGTACTTC. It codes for CASSLQGGRWEQYF.

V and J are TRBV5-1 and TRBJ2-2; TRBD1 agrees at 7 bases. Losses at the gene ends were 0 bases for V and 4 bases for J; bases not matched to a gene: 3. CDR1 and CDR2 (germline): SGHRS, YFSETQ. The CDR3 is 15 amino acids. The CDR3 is CASSLGQGPTGELFF. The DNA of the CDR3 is TGCGCCAGCAGCTTGGGACAGGGCCCCACCGGGGAGCTGTTTTTT.

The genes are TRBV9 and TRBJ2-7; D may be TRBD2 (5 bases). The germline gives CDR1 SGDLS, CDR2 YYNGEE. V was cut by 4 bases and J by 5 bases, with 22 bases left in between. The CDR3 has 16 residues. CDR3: CASSTPGFDRSDEQYF. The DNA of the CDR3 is TGTGCCAGCAGCACTCCGGGGTTCGACCGTTCTGACGAGCAGTACTTC.

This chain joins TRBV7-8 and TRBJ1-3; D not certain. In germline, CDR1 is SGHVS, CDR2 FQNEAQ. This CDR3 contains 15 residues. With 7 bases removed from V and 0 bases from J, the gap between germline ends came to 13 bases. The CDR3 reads CASTDFQISGNTIYF. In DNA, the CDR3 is TGTGCCAGCACCGATTTTCAGATCTCTGGAAACACCATATATTTT.

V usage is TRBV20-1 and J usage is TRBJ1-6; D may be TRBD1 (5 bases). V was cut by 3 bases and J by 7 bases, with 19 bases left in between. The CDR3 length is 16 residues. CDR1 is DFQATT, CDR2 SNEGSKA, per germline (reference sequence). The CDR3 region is CSASGTQGLWNSPLHF. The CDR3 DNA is TGCAGTGCTAGTGGGACCCAAGGACTGTGGAATTCACCCCTCCACTTT.

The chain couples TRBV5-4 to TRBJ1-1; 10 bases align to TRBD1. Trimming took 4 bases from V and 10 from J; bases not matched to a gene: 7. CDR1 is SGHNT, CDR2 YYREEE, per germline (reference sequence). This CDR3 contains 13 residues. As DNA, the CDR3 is TGTGCCAGCAGCCACGGACAGGGGGGGGCAGCTTTCTTT. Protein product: CASSHGQGGAAFF.

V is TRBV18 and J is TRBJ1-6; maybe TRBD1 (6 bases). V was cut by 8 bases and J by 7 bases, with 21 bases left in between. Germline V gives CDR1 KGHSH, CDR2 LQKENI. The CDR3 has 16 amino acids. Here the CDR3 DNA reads TGTGCCAGCACTGCAGGACAGTCCCCCCTAAATTCACCCCTCCACTTT. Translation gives CASTAGQSPLNSPLHF.

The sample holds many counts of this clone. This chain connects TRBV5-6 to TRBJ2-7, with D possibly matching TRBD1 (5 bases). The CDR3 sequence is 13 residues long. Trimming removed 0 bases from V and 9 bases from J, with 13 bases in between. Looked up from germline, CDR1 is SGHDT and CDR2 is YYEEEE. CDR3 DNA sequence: TGTGCCAGCAGCTTGGGGCAGGGCTTGGTGCAGTACTTC. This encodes CASSLGQGLVQYF.

Written as DNA, the CDR3 is TGTGCCACCAGCAGAGATGGGAACAGGGGGGAGGCAACTAATGAAAAACTGTTTTTT. Amino acid sequence: CATSRDGNRGEATNEKLFF. The rearrangement links TRBV15 to TRBJ1-4; TRBD1 aligns across 8 bases. Trimming at V came to 0 bases and at J to 0 bases, leaving 9 bases not matched to a gene. The CDR3 length is 19 residues. Germline assignment: CDR1 LNHNV and CDR2 YYDKDF (reference sequence).

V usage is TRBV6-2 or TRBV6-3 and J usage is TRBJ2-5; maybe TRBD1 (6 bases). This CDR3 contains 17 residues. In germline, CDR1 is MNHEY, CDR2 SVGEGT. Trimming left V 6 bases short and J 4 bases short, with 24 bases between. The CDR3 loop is CASSPLRATGRGETQYF. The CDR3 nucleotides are TGTGCCAGCAGCCCACTCCGGGCGACAGGTCGAGGAGAGACCCAGTACTTC.

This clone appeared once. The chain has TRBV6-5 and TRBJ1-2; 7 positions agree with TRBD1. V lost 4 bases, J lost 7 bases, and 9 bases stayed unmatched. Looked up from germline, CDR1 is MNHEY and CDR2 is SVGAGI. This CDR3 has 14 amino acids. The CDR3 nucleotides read TGTGCCAGCAGTTCTCCGGACAGGTTTGGTGGCTACACCTTC. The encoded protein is CASSSPDRFGGYTF.

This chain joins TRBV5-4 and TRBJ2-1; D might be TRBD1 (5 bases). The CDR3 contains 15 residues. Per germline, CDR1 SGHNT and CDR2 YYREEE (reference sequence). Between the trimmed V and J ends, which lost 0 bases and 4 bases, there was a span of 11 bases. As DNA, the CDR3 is TGTGCCAGCAGCTTGGCCGAACAGGATTACAATGAGCAGTTCTTC. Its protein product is CASSLAEQDYNEQFF. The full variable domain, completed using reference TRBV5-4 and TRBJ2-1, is ETGVTQSPTHLIKTRGQQVTLRCSSQSGHNTVSWYQQALGQGPQFIFQYYREEENGRGNFPPRFSGLQFPNYSSELNVNALELDDSALYLCASSLAEQDYNEQFFGPGTRLTVL.

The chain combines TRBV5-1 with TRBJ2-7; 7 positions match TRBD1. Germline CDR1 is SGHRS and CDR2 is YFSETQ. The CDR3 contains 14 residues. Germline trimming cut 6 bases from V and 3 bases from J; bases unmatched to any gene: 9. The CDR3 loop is CASTLGTDDYEQYF. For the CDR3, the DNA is TGCGCCAGCACTTTAGGGACAGACGACTACGAGCAGTACTTC.

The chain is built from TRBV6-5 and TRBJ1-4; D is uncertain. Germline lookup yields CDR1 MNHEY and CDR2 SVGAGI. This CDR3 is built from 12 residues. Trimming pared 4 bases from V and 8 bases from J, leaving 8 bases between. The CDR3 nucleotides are TGTGCCAGCAGTTCCTCGAGGGAAAAACTGTTTTTT. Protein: CASSSSREKLFF.

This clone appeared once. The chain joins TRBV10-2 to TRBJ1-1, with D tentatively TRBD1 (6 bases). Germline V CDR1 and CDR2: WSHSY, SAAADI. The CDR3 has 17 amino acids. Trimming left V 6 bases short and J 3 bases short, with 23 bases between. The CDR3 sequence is CASRMTGTLLRDTEAFF. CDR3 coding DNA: TGCGCCAGCAGGATGACCGGGACACTCTTGCGGGACACTGAAGCTTTCTTT.

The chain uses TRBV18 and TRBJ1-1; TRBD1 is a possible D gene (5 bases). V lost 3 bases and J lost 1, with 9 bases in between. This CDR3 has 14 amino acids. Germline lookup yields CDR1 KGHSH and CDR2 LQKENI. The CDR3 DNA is TGTGCCAGCTCACCCGACAGCCCGAACACTGAAGCTTTCTTT. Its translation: CASSPDSPNTEAFF.

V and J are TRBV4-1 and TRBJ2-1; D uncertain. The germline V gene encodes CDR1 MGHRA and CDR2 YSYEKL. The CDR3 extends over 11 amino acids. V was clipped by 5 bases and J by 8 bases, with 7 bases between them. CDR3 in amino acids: CASSSRDEQFF. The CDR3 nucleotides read TGCGCCAGCAGCTCCCGAGATGAGCAGTTCTTC.

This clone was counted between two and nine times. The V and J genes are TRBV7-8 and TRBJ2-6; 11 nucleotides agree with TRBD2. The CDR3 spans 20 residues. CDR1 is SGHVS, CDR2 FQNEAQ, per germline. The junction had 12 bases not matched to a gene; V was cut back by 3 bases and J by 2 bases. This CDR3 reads CASSLRPSGGSTPGANVLTF. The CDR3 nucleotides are TGTGCCAGCAGCTTGAGGCCTAGCGGGGGGTCGACTCCTGGGGCCAACGTCCTGACTTTC.

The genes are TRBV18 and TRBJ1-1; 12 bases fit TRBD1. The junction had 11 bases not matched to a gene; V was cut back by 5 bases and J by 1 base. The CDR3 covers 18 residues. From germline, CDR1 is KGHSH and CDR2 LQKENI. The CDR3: CASSSLGTGGAQNTEAFF. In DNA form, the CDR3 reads TGTGCCAGCTCATCTTTAGGGACAGGGGGCGCCCAGAACACTGAAGCTTTCTTT.

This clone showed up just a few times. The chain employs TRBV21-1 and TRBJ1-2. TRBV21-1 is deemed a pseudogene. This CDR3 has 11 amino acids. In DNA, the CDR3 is TGTGCCAGCGGTCCTAGCTATGGCTACACCTTC. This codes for CASGPSYGYTF.

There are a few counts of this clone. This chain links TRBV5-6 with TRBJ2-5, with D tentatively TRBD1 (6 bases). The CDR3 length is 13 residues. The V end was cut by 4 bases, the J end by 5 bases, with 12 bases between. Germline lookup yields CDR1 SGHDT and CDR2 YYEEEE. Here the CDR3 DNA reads TGTGCCAGCAGCAGATACAGGGTGGAGACCCAGTACTTC. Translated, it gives CASSRYRVETQYF.